Sequencing of this T cell receptor (beta chain) was carried out in a study of shared clonotypes between healthy human individuals. This clone is a singleton in its sample. The identical CDR3 is also encoded by other nucleotide sequences in the sample. The CDR3 extends over 14 amino acids. Trimming removed 6 bases at V and 0 bases at J, with 12 bases between. Germline V lookup: CDR1 MGHRA, CDR2 YSYEKL. How the authors handled the data: ImmunoSEQ supplied junction-only sequences lacking quality scores, so filtering was different. Libraries were prepared by immunoSEQ multiplex PCR; TCRdb keeps only in-frame clonotypes and omits some of them. V, J and clone size derive from that table, while D and trimming were established from the DNA sequence. The sample consists of some 2 million clones, roughly 95% of them appearing once. Terminally differentiated effector memory CD45RA+ cells were left out of the naive CD8 fraction, which was CD45RO-negative and positively selected for CCR7.

V is TRBV4-1 and J is TRBJ2-7; possible D gene TRBD1, 6 bases. Material: naive CD8+ T cells sorted from blood. The receptor comes from a man aged 18 to 29 in good health. CDR3 bases: TGCGCCAGCAGTCCTACAGGGTTCTCCTACGAGCAGTACTTC. Translated: CASSPTGFSYEQYF.